These 3 T cell receptor beta chains share one sample of origin, sequenced in a study of identical twins. TCRdb re-analysed the 5' RACE reads in MiXCR, keeping a single row per CDR3 protein. The top ten clones hold 7.2% of a sample with 300,000 to 400,000 distinct CDR3 sequences, roughly an eighth of them seen once. The sample was also linked to a second study, of yellow fever vaccine responses in identical twins.

Sequencing was performed on CD8+ T cells sorted from blood. The receptors shown here come from a woman aged 18 to 35 in good health.

This clonotype was seen more than once but under ten times. The chain has TRBV29-1 and TRBJ1-2, with D possibly matching TRBD1 (5 bases). The CDR3 covers 15 residues. V was cut by 5 bases and J by 1 base, with 17 bases left in between. Germline V CDR1 and CDR2: SQVTM, ANQGSEA. As DNA, the CDR3 is TGCAGCGTTATTATCTTGACAGAGGTTAACTATGGCTACACCTTC. Its translation is CSVIILTEVNYGYTF.

This clonotype was picked up many times. The chain is built from TRBV6-1 and TRBJ2-1, with TRBD2 matching over 12 bases. Trimming took 7 bases from V and 3 from J; bases not matched to a gene: 7. Germline V gene data show CDR1 as MNHNS and CDR2 as SASEGT. The CDR3 is 16 amino acids. The CDR3 spells CASTGLAGTGYNEQFF. The CDR3 DNA sequence: TGTGCCAGCACCGGACTAGCGGGAACTGGCTACAATGAGCAGTTCTTC.

The rearrangement uses TRBV12-3 or TRBV12-4 and TRBJ2-1; D assignment may be TRBD1 or TRBD2 (5 bases each). This CDR3 is 15 amino acids long. The V end lost 4 bases, the J end lost 0 bases, and 10 bases lay between the germline ends. In DNA form, the CDR3 reads TGTGCCAGCAGTTCGTGGGGGAGCTCCTACAATGAGCAGTTCTTC. The encoded protein is CASSSWGSSYNEQFF.